The entry that follows covers one TCR beta chain sequence. Germline CDR1 and CDR2: GTSNPN and SVGIG (reference sequence). V dropped 3 bases and J dropped 3 bases, with 6 bases sitting between them. This CDR3 comprises 11 residues. The record originates from a study of T cells in Graves' hyperthyroidism and ophthalmopathy. The investigators amplified TCR beta CDR3 regions from RNA transcripts. Using the HTBI primer set, a first-round RT-PCR was run on the TCR CDR3. TCRdb reanalysed the multiplex PCR reads using MiXCR and keeps one entry per CDR3 protein. Among fewer than 750,000 distinct CDR3 sequences listed, 40% to 55% were seen once.

Sequencing input: peripheral blood or thyroid tissue (not recorded which). The chain carries TRBV30 and TRBJ2-7; D is unresolved. The origin of this receptor is a woman under 30 with Graves' hyperthyroidism. The CDR3 loop reads CAWRQNYEQYF. CDR3 nucleotide sequence: TGTGCCTGGAGGCAAAACTACGAGCAGTACTTC.